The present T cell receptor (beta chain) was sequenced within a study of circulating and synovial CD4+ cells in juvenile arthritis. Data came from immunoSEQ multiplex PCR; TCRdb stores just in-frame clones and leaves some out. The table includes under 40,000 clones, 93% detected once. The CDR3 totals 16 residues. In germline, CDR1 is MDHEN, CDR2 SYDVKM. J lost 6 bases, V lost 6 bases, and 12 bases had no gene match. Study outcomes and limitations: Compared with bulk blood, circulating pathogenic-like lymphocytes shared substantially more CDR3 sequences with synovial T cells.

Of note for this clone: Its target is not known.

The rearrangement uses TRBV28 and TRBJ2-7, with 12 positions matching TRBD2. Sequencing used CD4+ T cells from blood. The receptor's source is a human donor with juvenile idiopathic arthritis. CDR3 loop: CASSRQRTSGTGEQYF. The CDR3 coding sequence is TGTGCCAGCAGCCGCCAACGGACTAGCGGGACTGGCGAGCAGTACTTC.